What follows are 8 T cell receptor beta chains derived from one specimen sequenced in a study of identical twins (dated by TCRdb to about 2016). Preparation of the library involved 5' RACE. Reads for this sample came from an Illumina HiSeq 2000. TCRdb itself trimmed the public reads at Q25 with fastp, ran MiXCR and retained productive beta chains. Every entry covers one CDR3 protein and lists the most common genes and DNA from its rows. The sample contains fewer than 800,000 distinct CDR3 sequences, about 7% of them found a single time. Over 1.5% of the sample comes from the top ten. These data were also reused for a study on yellow fever vaccine responses in identical twins.

The sample taken for sequencing was PBMCs. The receptors here all came from a woman younger than 30 in good health.

The chain joins TRBV28 to TRBJ2-7; TRBD2 matches at 7 bases. With 5 bases clipped from V and 7 bases from J, the junction kept 14 bases outside the gene matches. This CDR3 comprises 15 residues. CDR1 is MDHEN, CDR2 SYDVKM, per germline. CDR3 sequence (DNA): TGTGCCAGCAGTATATCGGGACTACCCGTGAATGAGCAGTACGTC. It is translated as CASSISGLPVNEQYV.

This clonotype was detected ten times or more. J is TRBJ2-7 and V is TRBV5-1, with 7 positions matching TRBD1. This CDR3 is 15 amino acids long. Trimming at V came to 4 bases and at J to 3 bases, leaving 10 bases not matched to a gene. Germline values: CDR1 SGHRS, CDR2 YFSETQ. CDR3 loop: CASSILQGEGYEQYF. CDR3 nucleotides: TGCGCCAGCAGCATACTTCAGGGGGAAGGCTACGAGCAGTACTTC.

V and J are TRBV5-1 and TRBJ1-5; tentative D call: TRBD1 (6 bases). Germline V gene lookup returns CDR1 SGHRS and CDR2 YFSETQ. The V end was cut by 10 bases, the J end by 7 bases, with 15 bases between. This CDR3 is 12 amino acids long. For the CDR3, the DNA is TGCGCCGGTTACAGGGTTTGCCAGCCCCAGCATTTT. It codes for CAGYRVCQPQHF.

The chain uses TRBV24-1 and TRBJ2-3; 8 nucleotides agree with TRBD1. J gave up 4 bases and V 4 bases, and 12 bases lay outside the gene matches. Germline CDR1 is KGHDR and CDR2 is SFDVKD. The CDR3 consists of 17 residues. In nucleotides, the CDR3 is TGTGCCACCAGTGACCGCGCCGGGACAGGCGGTCCAGATACGCAGTATTTT. Translating it yields CATSDRAGTGGPDTQYF.

This clonotype was picked up a small number of times. CDR3 residues: CASSPGDPPYEQYF. The DNA of the CDR3 is TGCGCCAGCAGCCCCGGGGATCCTCCCTACGAGCAGTACTTC. J is TRBJ2-7 and V is TRBV4-1; D may be TRBD2 (5 bases). The CDR3 extends over 14 amino acids. Per the germline V gene, CDR1 is MGHRA and CDR2 is YSYEKL. Deletions cut 4 bases from V and 2 bases from J, with 12 bases between.

The rearrangement links TRBV10-3 to TRBJ1-5; D call uncertain. Trimming cost V 10 bases and J 0 bases, with 13 bases left between them. This CDR3 region has 14 residues. Germline CDR1 reads ENHRY; CDR2 reads SYGVKD. In DNA, the CDR3 is TGTGCCACCCTCGGGGTCGGTAGCAATCAGCCCCAGCATTTT. Amino acids: CATLGVGSNQPQHF.

The V gene is TRBV28, the J gene TRBJ2-7; 10 bases agree with TRBD1. The CDR3 sequence is 14 residues long. The ends lost 10 bases at V and 6 bases at J; junction bases unmatched: 12. The germline CDR1 and CDR2 sequences are MDHEN and SYDVKM. The CDR3 bases are TGTGCCACAACGACAGGGGGCTTCTCTGGCGAGCAGTACTTC. Amino acid sequence: CATTTGGFSGEQYF. The entire variable domain, with the rest obtained from reference TRBV28 and TRBJ2-7, is as follows: DVKVTQSSRYLVKRTGEKVFLECVQDMDHENMFWYRQDPGLGLRLIYFSYDVKMKEKGDIPEGYSVSREKKERFSLILESASTNQTSMYLCATTTGGFSGEQYFGPGTRLTVT.

This clonotype showed up many times. The genes are TRBV10-3 and TRBJ1-6; D is unclear. This CDR3 region has 12 residues. The V end was cut by 1 base, the J end by 10 bases, with 5 bases between. The germline V gene has CDR1 ENHRY and CDR2 SYGVKD. CDR3 in amino acids: CAISEWKSPLHF. In DNA form, the CDR3 reads TGTGCCATCAGTGAGTGGAAATCACCCCTCCACTTT.